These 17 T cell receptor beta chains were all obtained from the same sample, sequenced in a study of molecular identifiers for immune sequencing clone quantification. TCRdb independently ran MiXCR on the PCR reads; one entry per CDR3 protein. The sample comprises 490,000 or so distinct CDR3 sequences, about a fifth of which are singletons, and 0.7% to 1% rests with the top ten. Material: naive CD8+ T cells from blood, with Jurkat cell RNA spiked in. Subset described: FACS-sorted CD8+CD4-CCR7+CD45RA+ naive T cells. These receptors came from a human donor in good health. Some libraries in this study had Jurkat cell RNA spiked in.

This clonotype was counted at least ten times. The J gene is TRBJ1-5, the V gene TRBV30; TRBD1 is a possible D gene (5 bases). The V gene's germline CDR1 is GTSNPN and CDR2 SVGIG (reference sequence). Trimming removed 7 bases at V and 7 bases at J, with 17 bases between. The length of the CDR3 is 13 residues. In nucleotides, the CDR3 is TGTGCCTTCTCCTGGCAGGGCGGCCAGCCCCAGCATTTT. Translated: CAFSWQGGQPQHF.

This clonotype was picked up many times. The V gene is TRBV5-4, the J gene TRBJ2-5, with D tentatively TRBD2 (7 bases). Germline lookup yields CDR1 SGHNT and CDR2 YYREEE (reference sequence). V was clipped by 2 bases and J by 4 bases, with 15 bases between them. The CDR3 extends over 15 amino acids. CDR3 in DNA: TGTGCCAGCAGCTTTCGGGGGGCAGGAGGAGAGACCCAGTACTTC. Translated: CASSFRGAGGETQYF.

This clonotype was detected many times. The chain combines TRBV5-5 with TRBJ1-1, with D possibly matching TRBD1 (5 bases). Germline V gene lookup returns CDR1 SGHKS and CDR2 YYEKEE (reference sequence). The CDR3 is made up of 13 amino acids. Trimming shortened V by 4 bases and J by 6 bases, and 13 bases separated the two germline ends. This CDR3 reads CASSPWQGAEAFF. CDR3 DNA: TGTGCCAGCAGCCCATGGCAGGGCGCTGAAGCTTTCTTT.

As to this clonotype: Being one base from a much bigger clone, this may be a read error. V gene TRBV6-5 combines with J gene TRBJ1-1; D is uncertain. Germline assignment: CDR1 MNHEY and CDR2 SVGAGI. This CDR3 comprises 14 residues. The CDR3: CASSYTTVNTEASF. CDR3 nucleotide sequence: TGTGCCAGCAGTTATACTACAGTTAACACTGAAGCTTCCTTT.

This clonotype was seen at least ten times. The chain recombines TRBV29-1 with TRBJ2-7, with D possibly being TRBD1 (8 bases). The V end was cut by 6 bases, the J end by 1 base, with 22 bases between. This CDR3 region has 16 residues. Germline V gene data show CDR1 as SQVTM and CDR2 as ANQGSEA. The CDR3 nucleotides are TGCAGCGTCTGCGGGAGCGACCAGGGGGCTTCCTACGAGCAGTACTTC. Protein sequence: CSVCGSDQGASYEQYF.

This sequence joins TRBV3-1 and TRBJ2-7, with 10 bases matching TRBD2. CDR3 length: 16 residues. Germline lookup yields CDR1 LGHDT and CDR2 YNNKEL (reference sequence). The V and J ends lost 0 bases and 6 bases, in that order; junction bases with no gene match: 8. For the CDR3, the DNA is TGTGCCAGCAGCCAAGAGCCAGCGGGAGGGCCTATCGAGCAGTACTTC. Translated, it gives CASSQEPAGGPIEQYF.

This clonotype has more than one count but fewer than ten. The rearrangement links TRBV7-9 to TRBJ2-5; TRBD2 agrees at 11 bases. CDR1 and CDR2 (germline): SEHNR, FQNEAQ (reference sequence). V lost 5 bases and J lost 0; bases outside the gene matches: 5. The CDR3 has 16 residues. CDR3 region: CASSQSGLADQETQYF. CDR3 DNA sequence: TGTGCCAGCAGCCAATCGGGACTAGCGGACCAAGAGACCCAGTACTTC.

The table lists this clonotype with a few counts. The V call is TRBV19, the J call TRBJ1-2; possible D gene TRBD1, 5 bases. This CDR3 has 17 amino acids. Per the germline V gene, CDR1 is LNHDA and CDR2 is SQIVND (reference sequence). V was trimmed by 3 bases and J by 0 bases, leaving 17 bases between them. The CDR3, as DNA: TGTGCCAGTAGTATCGGGGACGGACTCATCACTAACTATGGCTACACCTTC. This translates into CASSIGDGLITNYGYTF.

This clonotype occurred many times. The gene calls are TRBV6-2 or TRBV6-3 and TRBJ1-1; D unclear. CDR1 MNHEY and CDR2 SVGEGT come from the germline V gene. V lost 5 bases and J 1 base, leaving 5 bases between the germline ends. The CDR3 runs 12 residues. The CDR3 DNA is TGTGCCAGCAGTCGACGGAACACTGAAGCTTTCTTT. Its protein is CASSRRNTEAFF.

This CDR3 reads CASSPGTSGIYNEQFF. Here the CDR3 DNA reads TGTGCCAGCAGCCCGGGGACTAGCGGGATCTACAATGAGCAGTTCTTC. The chain employs TRBV7-6 and TRBJ2-1, with 13 bases that match TRBD2. Germline trimming cut 5 bases from V and 3 bases from J; bases unmatched to any gene: 4. The CDR3 runs to 16 residues. From germline, CDR1 is SGHVS and CDR2 FNYEAQ.

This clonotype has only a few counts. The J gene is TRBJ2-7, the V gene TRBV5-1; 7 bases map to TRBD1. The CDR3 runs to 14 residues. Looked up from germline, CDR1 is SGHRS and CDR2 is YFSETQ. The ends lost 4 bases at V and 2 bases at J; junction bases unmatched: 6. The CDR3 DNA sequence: TGCGCCAGCAGCAAGCCGGGACAGACCTACGAGCAGTACTTC. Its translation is CASSKPGQTYEQYF.

The CDR3, as DNA: TGTGCCAGCAGCGACTGGGACAGGGGTAGTTACGAGCAGTACTTC. It encodes CASSDWDRGSYEQYF. The rearrangement links TRBV7-9 to TRBJ2-7, with 10 bases fitting TRBD1. The CDR3 consists of 15 residues. Trimming took 5 bases from V and 4 from J; bases not matched to a gene: 8. Per the germline V gene, CDR1 is SEHNR and CDR2 is FQNEAQ (reference sequence).

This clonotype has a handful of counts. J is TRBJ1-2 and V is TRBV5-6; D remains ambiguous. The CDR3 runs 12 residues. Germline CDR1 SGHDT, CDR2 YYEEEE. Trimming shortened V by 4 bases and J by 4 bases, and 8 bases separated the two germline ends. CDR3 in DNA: TGTGCCAGCAGCCTGGAGAGCTATGGCTACACCTTC. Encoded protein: CASSLESYGYTF.

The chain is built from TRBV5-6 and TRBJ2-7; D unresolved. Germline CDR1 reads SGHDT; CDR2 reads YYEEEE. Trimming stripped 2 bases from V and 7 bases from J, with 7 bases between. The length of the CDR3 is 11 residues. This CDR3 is CASSFAEEQYF. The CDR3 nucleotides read TGTGCCAGCAGCTTCGCGGAGGAGCAGTACTTC.

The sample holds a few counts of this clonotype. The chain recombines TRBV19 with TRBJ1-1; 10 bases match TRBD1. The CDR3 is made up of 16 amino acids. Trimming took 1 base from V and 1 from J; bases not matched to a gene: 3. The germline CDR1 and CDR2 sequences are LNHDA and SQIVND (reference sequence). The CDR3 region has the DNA TGTGCCAGTAGTATAGGGGACAGGGGACCGAACACTGAAGCTTTCTTT. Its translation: CASSIGDRGPNTEAFF.

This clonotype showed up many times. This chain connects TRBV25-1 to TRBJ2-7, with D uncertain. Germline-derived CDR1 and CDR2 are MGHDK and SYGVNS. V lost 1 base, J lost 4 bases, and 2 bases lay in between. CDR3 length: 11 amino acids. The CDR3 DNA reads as TGTGCCAGCAGTGAATGGTACGAGCAGTACTTC. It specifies CASSEWYEQYF.

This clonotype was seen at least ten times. This CDR3 reads CASSQGGGVNQPQHF. The CDR3 coding sequence is TGCGCCAGCAGCCAAGGAGGGGGGGTCAATCAGCCCCAGCATTTT. The chain joins TRBV4-1 to TRBJ1-5, with a tentative D call TRBD1 (6 bases). Trimming left V 1 base short and J 3 bases short, with 10 bases between. CDR1 and CDR2 (germline): MGHRA, YSYEKL. The CDR3 is 15 amino acids.